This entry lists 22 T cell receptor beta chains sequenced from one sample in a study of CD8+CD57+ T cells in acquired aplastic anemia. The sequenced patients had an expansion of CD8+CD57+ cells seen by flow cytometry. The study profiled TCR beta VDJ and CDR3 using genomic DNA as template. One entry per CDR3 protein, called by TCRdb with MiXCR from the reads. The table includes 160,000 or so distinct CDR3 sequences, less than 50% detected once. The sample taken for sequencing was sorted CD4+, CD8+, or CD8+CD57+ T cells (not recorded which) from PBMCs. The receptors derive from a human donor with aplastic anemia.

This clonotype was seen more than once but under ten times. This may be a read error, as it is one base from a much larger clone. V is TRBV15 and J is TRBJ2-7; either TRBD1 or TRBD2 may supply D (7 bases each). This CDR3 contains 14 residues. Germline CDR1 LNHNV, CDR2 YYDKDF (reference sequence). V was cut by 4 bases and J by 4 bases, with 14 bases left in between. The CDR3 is CATSICRGGYEQYF. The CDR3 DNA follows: TGTGCCACCAGCATTTGCAGGGGGGGTTACGAGCAGTACTTC.

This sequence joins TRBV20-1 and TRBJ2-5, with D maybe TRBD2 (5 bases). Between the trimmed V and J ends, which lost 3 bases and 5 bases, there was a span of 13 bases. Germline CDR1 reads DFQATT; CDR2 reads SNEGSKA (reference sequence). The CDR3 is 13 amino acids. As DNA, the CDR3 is TGCAGTGCTAGGCGGATGAGAGGGGAGACCCAGTACTTC. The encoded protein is CSARRMRGETQYF.

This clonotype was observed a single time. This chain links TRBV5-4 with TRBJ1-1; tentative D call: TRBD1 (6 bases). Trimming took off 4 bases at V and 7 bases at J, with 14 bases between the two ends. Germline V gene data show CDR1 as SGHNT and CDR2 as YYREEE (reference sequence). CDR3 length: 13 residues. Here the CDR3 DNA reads TGTGCCAGCAGCCAAGCCAGGGGAAGTGAAGCTTTCTTT. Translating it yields CASSQARGSEAFF.

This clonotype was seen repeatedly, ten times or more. This chain's CDR3 is CASSLRTPSTDTQYF. CDR3 sequence (DNA): TGTGCCAGCAGCTTACGGACACCTAGCACAGATACGCAGTATTTT. V is TRBV7-9 and J is TRBJ2-3, with D perhaps matching TRBD1 (5 bases). CDR1 is SEHNR and CDR2 is FQNEAQ in the germline V gene (reference sequence). V lost 2 bases, J lost 0 bases, and 9 bases lay in between. The CDR3 is made up of 15 amino acids.

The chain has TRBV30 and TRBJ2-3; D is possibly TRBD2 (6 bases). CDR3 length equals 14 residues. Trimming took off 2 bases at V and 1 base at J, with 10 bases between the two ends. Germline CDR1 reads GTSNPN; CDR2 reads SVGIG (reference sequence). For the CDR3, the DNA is TGTGCCTGGAGTACCGGGGGTGGCACAGATACGCAGTATTTT. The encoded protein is CAWSTGGGTDTQYF.

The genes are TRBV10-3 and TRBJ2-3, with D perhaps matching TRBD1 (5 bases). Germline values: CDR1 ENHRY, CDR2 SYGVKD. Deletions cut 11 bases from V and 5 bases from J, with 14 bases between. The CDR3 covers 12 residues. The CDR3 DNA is TGTGCCTGCACCATCCAGGGAGATACGCAGTATTTT. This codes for CACTIQGDTQYF.

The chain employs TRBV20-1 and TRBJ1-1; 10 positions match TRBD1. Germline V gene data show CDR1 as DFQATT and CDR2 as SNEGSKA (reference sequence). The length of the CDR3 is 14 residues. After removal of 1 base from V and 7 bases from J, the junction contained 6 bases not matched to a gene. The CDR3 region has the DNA TGCAGTGCTAGAGGTGGACAGGGGGTGTTTGAAGCTTTCTTT. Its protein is CSARGGQGVFEAFF.

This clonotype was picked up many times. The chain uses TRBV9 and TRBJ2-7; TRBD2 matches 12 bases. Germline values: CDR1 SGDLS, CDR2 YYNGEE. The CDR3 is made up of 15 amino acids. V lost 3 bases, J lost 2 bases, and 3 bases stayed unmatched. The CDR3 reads CASSGGTSGPYEQYF. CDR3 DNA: TGTGCCAGCAGCGGCGGGACTAGCGGGCCCTACGAGCAGTACTTC.

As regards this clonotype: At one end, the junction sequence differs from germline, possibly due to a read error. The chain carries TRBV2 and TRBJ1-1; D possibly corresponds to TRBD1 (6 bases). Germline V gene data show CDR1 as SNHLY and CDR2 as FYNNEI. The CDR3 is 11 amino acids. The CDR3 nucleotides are TGTGCCAGCGCACAGGGCCCCGAAGCTTCCTTT. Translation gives CASAQGPEASF.

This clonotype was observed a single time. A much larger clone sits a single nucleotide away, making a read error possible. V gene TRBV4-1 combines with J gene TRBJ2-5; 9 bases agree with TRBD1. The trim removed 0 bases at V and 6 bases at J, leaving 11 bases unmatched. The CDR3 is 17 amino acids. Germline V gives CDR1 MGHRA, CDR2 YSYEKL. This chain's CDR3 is CASSQDSATGGQQTQYF. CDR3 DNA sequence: TGCGCCAGCAGCCAAGATTCGGCGACAGGGGGTCAACAGACCCAGTACTTC.

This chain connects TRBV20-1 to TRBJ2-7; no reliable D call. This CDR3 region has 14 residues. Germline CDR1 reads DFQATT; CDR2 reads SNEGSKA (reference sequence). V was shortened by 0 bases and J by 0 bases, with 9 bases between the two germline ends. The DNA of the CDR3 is TGCAGTGCTAGAGACAGGTTTAGCTCCTACGAGCAGTACTTC. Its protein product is CSARDRFSSYEQYF.

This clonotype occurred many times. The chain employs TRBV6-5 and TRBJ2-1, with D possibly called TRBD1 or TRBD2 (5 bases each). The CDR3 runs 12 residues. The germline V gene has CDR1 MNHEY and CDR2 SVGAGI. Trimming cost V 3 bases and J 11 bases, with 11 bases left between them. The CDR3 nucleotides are TGTGCCAGCAGTTATTCCAGGGAGAAGCAGTTCTTC. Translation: CASSYSREKQFF.

In DNA, the CDR3 is TGTGCCAGCAGCTTCGGGACAGCCGAAGCTTTCTTT. Its protein is CASSFGTAEAFF. The chain links TRBV7-9 to TRBJ1-1; 7 nucleotides agree with TRBD1. The germline V gene has CDR1 SEHNR and CDR2 FQNEAQ (reference sequence). The CDR3 has 12 amino acids. With V trimmed by 3 bases and J by 8 bases, 3 bases remained unmatched.

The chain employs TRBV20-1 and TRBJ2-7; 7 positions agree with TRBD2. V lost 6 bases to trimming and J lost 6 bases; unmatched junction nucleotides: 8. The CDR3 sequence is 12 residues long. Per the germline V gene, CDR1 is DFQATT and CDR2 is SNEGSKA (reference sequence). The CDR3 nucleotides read TGCAGTGCGCCCCTGGGGGGGATCGAGCAGTACTTC. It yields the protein CSAPLGGIEQYF.

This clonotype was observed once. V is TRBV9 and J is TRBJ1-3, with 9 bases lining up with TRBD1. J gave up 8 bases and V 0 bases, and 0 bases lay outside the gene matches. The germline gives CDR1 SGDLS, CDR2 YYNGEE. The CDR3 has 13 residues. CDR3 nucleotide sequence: TGTGCCAGCAGCGTAGGACAGGGGGACACCATATATTTT. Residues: CASSVGQGDTIYF.

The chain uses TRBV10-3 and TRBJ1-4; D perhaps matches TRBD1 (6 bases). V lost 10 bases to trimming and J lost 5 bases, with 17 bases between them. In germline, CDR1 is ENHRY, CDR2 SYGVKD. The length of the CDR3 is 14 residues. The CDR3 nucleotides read TGTGCCAGCAGACGTGGACAGAGAAATGAAAAACTGTTTTTT. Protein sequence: CASRRGQRNEKLFF.

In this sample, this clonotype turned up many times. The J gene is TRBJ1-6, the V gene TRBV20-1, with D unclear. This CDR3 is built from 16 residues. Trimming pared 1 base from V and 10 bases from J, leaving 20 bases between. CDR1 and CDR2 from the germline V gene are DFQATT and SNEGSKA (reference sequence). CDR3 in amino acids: CSARVSPGKEESPLHF. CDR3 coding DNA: TGCAGTGCTAGAGTATCCCCGGGGAAGGAAGAATCACCCCTCCACTTT.

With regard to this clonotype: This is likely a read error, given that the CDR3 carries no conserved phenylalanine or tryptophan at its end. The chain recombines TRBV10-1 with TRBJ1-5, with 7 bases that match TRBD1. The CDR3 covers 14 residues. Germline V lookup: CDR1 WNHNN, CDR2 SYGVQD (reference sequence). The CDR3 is CASSDGDRNQPQHL. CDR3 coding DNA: TGTGCCAGCAGTGACGGGGACAGAAATCAGCCCCAGCATCTT.

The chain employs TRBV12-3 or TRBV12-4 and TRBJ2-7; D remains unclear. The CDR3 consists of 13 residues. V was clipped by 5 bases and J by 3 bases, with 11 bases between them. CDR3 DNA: TGTGCCAGCAGTCTAAAGGACGGCTACGAGCAGTACTTC. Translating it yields CASSLKDGYEQYF.

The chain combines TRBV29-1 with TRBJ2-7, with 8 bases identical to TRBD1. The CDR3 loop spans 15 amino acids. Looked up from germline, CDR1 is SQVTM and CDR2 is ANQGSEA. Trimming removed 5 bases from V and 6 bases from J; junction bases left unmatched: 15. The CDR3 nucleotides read TGCAGCGTTACAACATTAATGACAGGGGCGGGCGAGCAGTACTTC. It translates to CSVTTLMTGAGEQYF.

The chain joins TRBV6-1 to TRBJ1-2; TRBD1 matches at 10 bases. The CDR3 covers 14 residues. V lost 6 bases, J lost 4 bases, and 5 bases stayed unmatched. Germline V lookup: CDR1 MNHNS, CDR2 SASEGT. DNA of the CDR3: TGTGCCAGCAGGCCGGGACAGGGGTCCTATGGCTACACCTTC. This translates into CASRPGQGSYGYTF.

As DNA, the CDR3 is TGTGCCAGTACTGGTCAGGTCTATGGCTACACCTTC. Translating it yields CASTGQVYGYTF. J is TRBJ1-2 and V is TRBV19; D remains unclear. Germline V gene sequence: CDR1 LNHDA, CDR2 SQIVND (reference sequence). The CDR3 sequence is 12 residues long. V lost 7 bases to trimming and J lost 4 bases, with 10 bases between them. Full variable domain (rest looked up from reference TRBV19 and TRBJ1-2): DGGITQSPKYLFRKEGQNVTLSCEQNLNHDAMYWYRQDPGQGLRLIYYSQIVNDFQKGDIAEGYSVSREKKESFPLTVTSAQKNPTAFYLCASTGQVYGYTFGSGTRLTVV.